This T cell receptor (beta chain) was sequenced during a study of T cells after yellow fever vaccination. TCRdb re-analysed the 5' RACE reads in MiXCR, keeping a single row per CDR3 protein. The table lists fewer than 400,000 distinct CDR3 sequences, approximately 11% of them singletons, with less than 3.5% in the top ten. Study results and caveats: Abundant clonotypes from the bulk population could have been carried over as contaminants into FACS-sorted repertoires. CD4 and CD8 compartments shared a small share of clonotypes, likely from convergent recombination. Reappearing after the booster were most of the clones from primary vaccination (less than 98% CD4, approximately 88% CD8).

Deletions cut 1 base from V and 3 bases from J, with 9 bases between. The CDR3 spans 14 residues. Germline CDR1 reads LGHNA; CDR2 reads YSLEER. As regards this clonotype: What it recognizes is unknown.

The sample in question was CD4+ T cells sorted from PBMCs, obtained 45 days after the yellow fever booster vaccination. The TCR was taken from a man aged 18 to 30 who received the YFV17D yellow fever vaccine. This chain links TRBV4-3 with TRBJ1-2, with D unclear. The chain's CDR3 is CASSQVRADYGYTF. The CDR3 DNA reads TGCGCCAGCAGCCAAGTCCGGGCAGACTATGGCTACACCTTC.